The clone carrying this TCR beta chain was observed a few times. The CDR3 sequence is 16 residues long. Germline CDR1 and CDR2: SGHTS and YDEGEE. V was pared by 7 bases and J by 3 bases, with 15 bases of the junction left unmatched. The data were obtained in a study of patients and donors after allogeneic stem cell transplantation. TCRdb fed the RT-PCR reads into MiXCR, producing one record per CDR3 protein. This sample has around 240,000 distinct CDR3 sequences, with 13% to 15% found just once. Specimen: blood, either unsorted or a sorted T cell fraction (not recorded which). The TCR comes from a human donor who was either an allogeneic HSCT recipient or a stem cell or donor lymphocyte infusion donor (not recorded which). It is not recorded whose cells these are; they may come from a transplant donor. The chain joins TRBV5-8 to TRBJ1-1, with 7 nucleotides matching TRBD1. This CDR3 is CASSTGAVFTHTEAFF. The CDR3 region has the DNA TGTGCCAGCTCAACAGGGGCCGTCTTTACCCACACTGAAGCTTTCTTT. The full variable domain, rest sourced from reference TRBV5-8 and TRBJ1-1, is EAGVTQSPTHLIKTRGQQATLRCSPISGHTSVYWYQQALGLGLQFLLWYDEGEERNRGNFPPRFSGRQFPNYSSELNVNALELEDSALYLCASSTGAVFTHTEAFFGQGTRLTVV.